This T cell receptor beta chain was captured in a study of shared clonotypes between healthy human individuals (dated by TCRdb to about 2020). Some background on the complete study: The cohort comprised a couple of women and three men aged 18 to 49 years. For each donor, CD4 naive and CD4 memory were each run on three plates, CD8 naive on two plates, and CD8 memory on one plate. To estimate repertoire size and how much clonotype sharing occurs between individuals, the study deeply sequenced the blood TCR repertoires of roughly 5 healthy adults. To increase sequencing depth and limit assay-specific biases, different laboratories used diverse techniques to prepare libraries and sequence TCR repertoires. Each donor's leukapheresis produced roughly between roughly 0.94 and 9.5 billion PBMCs. Summary of the overall study and its limitations: Compared with non-shared clonotypes, clonotypes shared by all four sorted-subset donors had higher generation probabilities. Sampling was restricted to blood, and TCR repertoires in tissue are likely to differ from TCR repertoires in blood. Estimated clonotype richness was generally larger for naive than for memory subsets. About 5% of naive CD4, around 4% of naive CD8, approximately 2% of memory CD4, and approximately 0.4% of memory CD8 clonotypes were shared across a few donors. Based on pairwise subsampling, the degree of clonotype sharing among donors was expected to be affected by sequencing depth. Because the study included only a small number of donors, the genetic and exposure-history diversity represented was limited. Rarefaction of sorted-subset datasets indicated incomplete sequencing despite the large sequencing depth.

The germline V and J ends show losses of 6 bases and 0 bases respectively, and no gene match explains 14 bases of the junction. From the cysteine up to the phenylalanine, the CDR3 has a length of 18 residues. The sequence is cut down to CDR3 DNA, 54 bases in frame from base 1. CDR1 and CDR2 were assigned from the germline V gene as SNHLY and FYNNEI. Concerning this clone: Its specific antigen is unknown. Per-base quality was not reported, and no clone a single base away is much larger than it.

Using the deep immunoSEQ assay, multiplex PCR amplified TCR CDR3 regions from genomic DNA. Genomic DNA extracted from each cell subset was distributed evenly over all wells of several immunoSEQ 96-well plates, and each plate served as one replicate. For sorted subsets, each replicate PCR was loaded with roughly 0.2 ug genomic DNA, equivalent to 30,000 to 35,000 T cell genomes. Purified libraries were measured with a Qubit 3.0 fluorometer, size-checked on a Bioanalyzer 2100, and measured again with the KAPA Library Quantification kit. A separate single-read 150-cycle Illumina NextSeq 550 flow cell was used to sequence each immunoSEQ 96-well plate. The paper's processing steps were these. Because the immunoSEQ output included only junctional sequences and no quality scores, the filtering could not be the same as the filtering used for full-length reads. Sequences were annotated with PyIR, a Python wrapper for IgBLAST v1.9, using IMGT germline references to assign V/J genes and CDR3. Reads with weak V/J assignments (E-value above 1e-6), missing CDR3, stop codons, out-of-frame junctions, or ambiguous translated residues were removed. V3J clonotypes were defined by identical inferred V gene, J gene, and CDR3 amino acid sequence. Percentage overlap between repertoires was calculated by dividing the number of shared unique clonotypes by the size of the smaller repertoire. Richness of each repertoire was evaluated using RTK rarefaction, the Chao1 estimator, and Recon v2.1 estimates of unobserved clonotypes. Generation probabilities were computed with OLGA for all TCRbeta clonotypes obtained by the gDNA method from a few donors. Held by TCRdb, this immuneACCESS table contains in-frame sequences only and omits some clones. Under half of the omission traces to an unresolved V gene where checked; the cause of the rest is unknown. The V and J calls and clone size were taken over from that table, and D and trimming were inferred from the DNA. Within this sample are a few hundred thousand clones, with 60% to 80% of them counted one time only. The leading ten clones occupy around 10% of the sample.

Healthy HIV-negative adults with no recently reported acute infections or vaccinations were included as donors. All donors were Caucasian adults living in Nashville, Tennessee, USA. Magnetic negative selection was used to enrich CD4+ T cells, after which naive cells were positively selected on CD45RA and the negative fraction became the memory subset. After blood collection by leukapheresis, PBMCs were isolated using Ficoll-Histopaque density gradient centrifugation and then cryopreserved in the vapor phase of liquid nitrogen. Analytical flow cytometry was used to check the purity and quantity of each magnetically sorted T cell population. Genomic DNA was isolated from each sorted fraction and quantified by UV absorbance on a Nanodrop 2000c.

The V and J segments used are TRBV2 and TRBJ1-1; TRBD1 agrees with 9 junctional bases. Specimen: memory CD4+ T cells sorted from blood. Sample cell subset or site, as interpreted from the label and publication: CD45RA-negative fraction. This receptor was taken from a man aged 30 to 39 in good health. The sequence in DNA is TGTGCCAGCAGCAACGCCGGGACAGGGTGGAACCTGAACACTGAAGCTTTCTTT. This yields the protein CASSNAGTGWNLNTEAFF.